This TCR beta chain was identified in a study of identical twins. This CDR3 comprises 15 residues. V was clipped by 1 base and J by 3 bases, with 14 bases between them. The V gene's germline CDR1 is SGHRS and CDR2 YFSETQ. In TCRdb, the 5' RACE reads were re-called with MiXCR into one record per CDR3 protein. The sample shows some 1,600,000 distinct CDR3 sequences, about 30% of them seen only once. The V gene is TRBV5-1, the J gene TRBJ2-7; perhaps TRBD2 as D (6 bases). Specimen: cord blood. This receptor was obtained from a newborn girl in good health. The CDR3 region is CASSLWGDVLYEQYF. The DNA for the CDR3 is TGCGCCAGCAGCTTGTGGGGGGATGTGCTCTACGAGCAGTACTTC.